The clone carrying this TCR beta chain turned up a few times. Germline V lookup: CDR1 KGHDR, CDR2 SFDVKD. The CDR3 covers 12 residues. After removal of 4 bases from V and 5 bases from J, the junction contained 1 base not matched to a gene. This sample is part of a study of blood T cell repertoires in COVID-19. Study as a whole: Nucleic acid was either cDNA or gDNA, and it came from T cells, B-cell-depleted T cells, or PBMCs.

As originally analysed: Counts of nucleated cells, estimated from reference gene primer amplification, were obtained. TCRdb's copy holds only in-frame clones and misses some; the assay was immunoSEQ multiplex PCR. The V and J calls and clone size were taken over from that table, and D and trimming were inferred from the DNA. The sample includes roughly 260,000 clones, around 87% of them seen just once. The TCR was taken from a woman aged 30 to 39 with acute COVID-19. The chain joins TRBV24-1 to TRBJ2-7; 7 nucleotides line up with TRBD1. Sequencing was performed on PBMCs or T cells enriched from blood (not recorded which). In DNA, the CDR3 is TGTGCCACCAGTGAAACAGGGGACGAGCAGTACTTC. Translation gives CATSETGDEQYF.